This is a list of T cell receptor beta chains from one sample in a study of shared clonotypes between healthy human individuals. Clones were sequenced by immunoSEQ multiplex PCR, and TCRdb holds only the in-frame ones, with some missing. The repertoire has around 700,000 clones, roughly 78% of them found once; the top ten carry around 2%. Sequencing used memory CD4+ T cells sorted from blood. Receptor source: a woman in her twenties or thirties in good health. CDR3s include the opening cysteine and the closing phenylalanine or tryptophan. The order of the fields is V gene, J gene, CDR3 protein.

v_call: TRBV2
j_call: TRBJ2-1
cdr3_aa: CASSEASGGYNEQFF

v_call: TRBV28
j_call: TRBJ1-5
cdr3_aa: CASSLTEIIYSNQPQHF

v_call: TRBV28
j_call: TRBJ2-5
cdr3_aa: CASSPVRAIQETQYF

v_call: TRBV5-1
j_call: TRBJ2-5
cdr3_aa: CASSLVGTAIQETQYF

v_call: TRBV7-2
j_call: TRBJ2-2
cdr3_aa: CASSLKGNTGELFF

v_call: TRBV10-3
j_call: TRBJ1-3
cdr3_aa: CAISVGSSGNTIYF

v_call: TRBV27
j_call: TRBJ2-7
cdr3_aa: CASSLLSTSGRAYEQYF

v_call: TRBV7-2
j_call: TRBJ2-3
cdr3_aa: CASSSLAGAPTQYF

v_call: TRBV7-8
j_call: TRBJ1-2
cdr3_aa: CASSLRIMEGYTF

v_call: TRBV28
j_call: TRBJ1-1
cdr3_aa: CASSPNRGYSDTEAFF

v_call: TRBV4-1
j_call: TRBJ2-1
cdr3_aa: CASSQDPSGNGNEQFF

v_call: TRBV28
j_call: TRBJ1-1
cdr3_aa: CASSGGGGTEAFF

v_call: TRBV27
j_call: TRBJ1-1
cdr3_aa: CASRQQGTTGGTEAFF

v_call: TRBV11-2
j_call: TRBJ2-3
cdr3_aa: CASNLDRTTDTQYF

v_call: TRBV18
j_call: TRBJ2-2
cdr3_aa: CASSPYDTGELFF

v_call: TRBV18
j_call: TRBJ1-1
cdr3_aa: CASSPLDTGRGAFF

v_call: TRBV7-9
j_call: TRBJ2-3
cdr3_aa: CASSEGLAGGTYTQYF

v_call: TRBV27
j_call: TRBJ1-5
cdr3_aa: CASSLLGSGSNQPQHF

v_call: TRBV19
j_call: TRBJ1-1
cdr3_aa: CASSMLNTEAFF

v_call: TRBV28
j_call: TRBJ1-5
cdr3_aa: CASSFDSEQPQHF

v_call: TRBV5-1
j_call: TRBJ2-3
cdr3_aa: CASSFAGTSTDTQYF

v_call: TRBV30
j_call: TRBJ1-3
cdr3_aa: CAWGQSGNTIYF

v_call: TRBV28
j_call: TRBJ2-7
cdr3_aa: CASSLRTTGLFEQYF

v_call: TRBV9
j_call: TRBJ1-5
cdr3_aa: CARAALGGSNQPQHF

v_call: TRBV5-6
j_call: TRBJ1-5
cdr3_aa: CASSLRALGDNQPQHF

v_call: TRBV21-1
j_call: TRBJ2-7
cdr3_aa: CASSKSQREGYF

v_call: TRBV7-6
j_call: TRBJ2-7
cdr3_aa: CASSLFPSSSYEQYF

v_call: TRBV2
j_call: TRBJ2-5
cdr3_aa: CASSEAPEKLESQETQYF

v_call: TRBV6-6
j_call: TRBJ2-1
cdr3_aa: CASRQGLVQADNEQFF

v_call: TRBV27
j_call: TRBJ2-5
cdr3_aa: CASPGCGKTQYF

v_call: TRBV10-1
j_call: TRBJ2-1
cdr3_aa: CATSPRIGGGGGEQFF

v_call: TRBV2
j_call: TRBJ1-2
cdr3_aa: CASSIDRFYGYTF

v_call: TRBV5-1
j_call: TRBJ2-6
cdr3_aa: CASSSGSGANVLTF

v_call: TRBV18
j_call: TRBJ2-7
cdr3_aa: CASSPGAGSSYEQYF

v_call: TRBV2
j_call: TRBJ1-5
cdr3_aa: CASSVMGLNNQPQHF

v_call: TRBV5-1
j_call: TRBJ2-5
cdr3_aa: CASSLVSGEGETQYF

v_call: TRBV2
j_call: TRBJ1-5
cdr3_aa: CASSETASAQPQHF

v_call: TRBV10-1
j_call: TRBJ2-1
cdr3_aa: CASSPGTYNEQFF

v_call: TRBV7-9
j_call: TRBJ1-3
cdr3_aa: CASSSLDRTSGNTIYF

v_call: TRBV5-4
j_call: TRBJ2-7
cdr3_aa: CASSLGVGRDLYEQYF

v_call: TRBV6-1
j_call: TRBJ2-6
cdr3_aa: CASSERPSGRAGANVLTF

v_call: TRBV2
j_call: TRBJ2-1
cdr3_aa: CASSENYYLLWFF

v_call: TRBV28
j_call: TRBJ1-6
cdr3_aa: CASSPWTAQNSPLHF

v_call: TRBV25-1
j_call: TRBJ1-1
cdr3_aa: CASSDPTGEHHTEAFF

v_call: TRBV27
j_call: TRBJ1-2
cdr3_aa: CASRFHSTGNDGYTF